This T cell receptor (beta chain) was retrieved from a study of control samples from healthy donors and cancer patients. CDR3 length: 12 amino acids. Germline CDR1 and CDR2: LNHNV and YYDKDF (reference sequence). Deletions cut 2 bases from V and 3 bases from J, with 4 bases between. TCRdb's copy holds only in-frame clones and misses some; the assay was immunoSEQ multiplex PCR. The sample has 350,000 to 450,000 clones; around 90% are singletons. The V and J genes are TRBV15 and TRBJ1-1; D is uncertain. This TCR came from a man aged 40-50 years with head and neck cancer. Specimen: PBMCs. DNA of the CDR3: TGTGCCACCAGCAGACGGGACACTGAAGCTTTCTTT. Translating gives CATSRRDTEAFF. Based on the CDR3 plus reference TRBV15 and TRBJ1-1, the full variable domain is DAMVIQNPRYQVTQFGKPVTLSCSQTLNHNVMYWYQQKSSQAPKLLFHYYDKDFNNEADTPDNFQSRRPNTSFCFLDIRSPGLGDTAMYLCATSRRDTEAFFGQGTRLTVV.